These T cell receptor beta chains were read from a single sample in a study of technical replicates of blood from a handful of donors. This table comes from immunoSEQ multiplex PCR, and its TCRdb copy is limited to in-frame clones, with some not included. The sample includes 70,000 to 95,000 clones, approximately 93% of them seen just once. Sequencing used T cells isolated from PBMCs. These receptors were taken from a human donor in good health. CDR3s include the opening cysteine and the closing phenylalanine or tryptophan. D genes are given only for firm matches. Not every row has a clone size; where given, it reads once, few, many or a size class.

V	J	size	D	DNA	CDR3
TRBV28	TRBJ2-7	NA	NA	TGTGCCAGCAGCCGCTACTACGAGCAGTACTTC	CASSRYYEQYF
TRBV4-2	TRBJ1-3	NA	NA	TGTGCCAGCAGCCAAGATTTACAGGGCTCTGGAAACACCATATATTTT	CASSQDLQGSGNTIYF
TRBV14	TRBJ2-2	once	NA	TGTGCCAGCAGCCAAGGAAGCGGGTACCTCACCGGGGAGCTGTTTTTT	CASSQGSGYLTGELFF
TRBV5-1	TRBJ2-5	NA	NA	TGCGCCAGCAGCTTGCTTCGCGTGTACCAAGAGACCCAGTACTTC	CASSLLRVYQETQYF
TRBV5-4	TRBJ2-7	NA	TRBD2	TGTGCCAGCAGCTTCGGCGGGGGGGCATACGAGCAGTACTTC	CASSFGGGAYEQYF
TRBV5-1	TRBJ2-2	NA	NA	TGCGCCAGCAGCTTGGCCGGGTACGCGGACACCGGGGAGCTGTTTTTT	CASSLAGYADTGELFF
TRBV5-4	TRBJ1-1	NA	NA	TGTGCCAGCAGCCCCCGTGTGGCGGCGAACACTGAAGCTTTCTTT	CASSPRVAANTEAFF
TRBV27	TRBJ2-7	NA	NA	TGTGCCAGCAGTCGAGGACAGTTTTCCTCCTACGAGCAGTACTTC	CASSRGQFSSYEQYF
TRBV19	TRBJ1-5	NA	TRBD1	TGTGCCAGCGGGGAAAACAGGGGTTATTCAGAGCCCCAGCATTTT	CASGENRGYSEPQHF
TRBV5-6	TRBJ1-4	NA	NA	TGTGCCAGCAGCTCTCTCGGGGCAACTAATGAAAAACTGTTTTTT	CASSSLGATNEKLFF
TRBV6-5	TRBJ2-5	NA	NA	TGTGCCAGCAGTCACAACAGGGAAAAGGCCCAGTACTTC	CASSHNREKAQYF
TRBV9	TRBJ1-4	NA	NA	TGTGCCAGCAGCGTTAGGGAGGGGGCTAATGAAAAACTGTTTTTT	CASSVREGANEKLFF